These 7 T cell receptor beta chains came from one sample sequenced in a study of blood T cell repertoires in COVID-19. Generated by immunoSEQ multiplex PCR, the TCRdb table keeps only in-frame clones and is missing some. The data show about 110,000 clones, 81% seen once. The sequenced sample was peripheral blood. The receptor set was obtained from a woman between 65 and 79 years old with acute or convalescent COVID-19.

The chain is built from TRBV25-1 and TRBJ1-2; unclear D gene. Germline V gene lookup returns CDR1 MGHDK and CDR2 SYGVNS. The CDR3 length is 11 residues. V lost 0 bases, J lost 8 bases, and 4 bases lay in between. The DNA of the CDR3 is TGTGCCAGCAGTGAATACGGGGGCTACACCTTC. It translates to CASSEYGGYTF.

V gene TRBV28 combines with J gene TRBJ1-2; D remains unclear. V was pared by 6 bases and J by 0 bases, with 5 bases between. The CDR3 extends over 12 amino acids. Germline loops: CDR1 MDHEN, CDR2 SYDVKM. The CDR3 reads CASSPPNYGYTF. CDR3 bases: TGTGCCAGCAGCCCTCCTAACTATGGCTACACCTTC.

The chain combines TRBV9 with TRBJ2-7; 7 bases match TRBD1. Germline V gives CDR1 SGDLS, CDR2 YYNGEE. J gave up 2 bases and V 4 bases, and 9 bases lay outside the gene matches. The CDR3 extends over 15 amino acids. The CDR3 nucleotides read TGTGCCAGCAGCACATACCCAGGGACAGCCTACGAGCAGTACTTC. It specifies CASSTYPGTAYEQYF.

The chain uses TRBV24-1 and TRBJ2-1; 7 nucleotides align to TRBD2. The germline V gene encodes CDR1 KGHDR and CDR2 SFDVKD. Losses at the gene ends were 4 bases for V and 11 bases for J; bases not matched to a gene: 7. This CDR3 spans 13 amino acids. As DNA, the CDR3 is TGTGCCACCAGTGAGTCCCGGACTAGGCAGCAGTTCTTC. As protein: CATSESRTRQQFF.

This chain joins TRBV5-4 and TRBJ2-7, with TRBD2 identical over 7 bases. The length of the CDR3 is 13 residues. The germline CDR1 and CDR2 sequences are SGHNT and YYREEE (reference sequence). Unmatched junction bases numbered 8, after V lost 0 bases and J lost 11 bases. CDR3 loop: CASSLESSGVEYF. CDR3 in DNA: TGTGCCAGCAGCTTGGAGTCTAGCGGAGTGGAGTACTTC.

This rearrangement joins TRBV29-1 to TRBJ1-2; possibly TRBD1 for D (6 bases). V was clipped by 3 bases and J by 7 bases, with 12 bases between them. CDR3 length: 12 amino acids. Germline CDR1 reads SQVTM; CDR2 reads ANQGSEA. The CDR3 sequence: CSVEPGQPGYTF. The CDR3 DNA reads TGCAGCGTTGAGCCCGGACAGCCTGGCTACACCTTC.

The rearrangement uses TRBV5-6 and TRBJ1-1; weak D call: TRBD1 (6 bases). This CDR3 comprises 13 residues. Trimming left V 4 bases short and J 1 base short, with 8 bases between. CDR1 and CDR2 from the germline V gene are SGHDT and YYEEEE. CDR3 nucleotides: TGTGCCAGCAGCACAGGGACGAACACTGAAGCTTTCTTT. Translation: CASSTGTNTEAFF.